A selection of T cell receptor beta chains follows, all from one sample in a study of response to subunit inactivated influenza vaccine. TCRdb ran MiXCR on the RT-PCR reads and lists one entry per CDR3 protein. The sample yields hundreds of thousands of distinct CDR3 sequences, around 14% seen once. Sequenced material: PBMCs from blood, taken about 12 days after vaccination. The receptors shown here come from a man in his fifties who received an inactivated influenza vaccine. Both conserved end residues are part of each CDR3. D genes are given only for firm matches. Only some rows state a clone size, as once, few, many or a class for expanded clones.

CDR3: CSAVIGDTQYF
DNA: TGCAGTGCTGTTATCGGAGATACGCAGTATTTT
J: TRBJ2-3
size: few
V: TRBV20-1
D: .

CDR3: CSARSLDNSYLFF
DNA: TGCAGTGCCCGAAGTTTGGATAATAGTTATCTGTTTTTT
J: TRBJ1-4
size: .
V: TRBV20-1
D: .

CDR3: CASGTARGGNTEAFF
DNA: TGCGCCAGCGGGACTGCCAGGGGAGGAAACACTGAAGCTTTCTTT
J: TRBJ1-1
size: few
V: TRBV5-1
D: .

CDR3: CSGMGEKLFF
DNA: TGCAGCGGAATGGGGGAAAAACTGTTTTTT
J: TRBJ1-4
size: few
V: TRBV29-1
D: .

CDR3: CASSYRAGNNSPLHF
DNA: TGTGCCAGCAGTTACAGGGCTGGTAATAATTCACCCCTCCACTTT
J: TRBJ1-6
size: .
V: TRBV6-5
D: .

CDR3: CASSFGYSNQPQHF
DNA: TGTGCCAGCAGTTTCGGGTATAGCAATCAGCCCCAGCATTTT
J: TRBJ1-5
size: .
V: TRBV6-2/TRBV6-3
D: .

CDR3: CASSPTGAGVAYNEQFF
DNA: TGTGCCAGCAGTCCTACGGGTGCCGGCGTCGCCTACAATGAGCAGTTCTTC
J: TRBJ2-1
size: .
V: TRBV6-6
D: .

CDR3: CSATDRTSGKVYEQYF
DNA: TGCAGTGCTACCGACAGGACTAGCGGGAAAGTCTACGAGCAGTACTTC
J: TRBJ2-7
size: few
V: TRBV20-1
D: TRBD2

CDR3: CSARDRDGRTDTQYF
DNA: TGCAGTGCTAGAGATAGGGACGGACGCACAGATACGCAGTATTTT
J: TRBJ2-3
size: few
V: TRBV20-1
D: .

CDR3: CASSYLNLAGGTYEQYF
DNA: TGTGCCAGCAGTTACTTAAACCTAGCGGGAGGTACCTACGAGCAGTACTTC
J: TRBJ2-7
size: .
V: TRBV6-2/TRBV6-3
D: TRBD2

CDR3: CASSSRDGNQPQHF
DNA: TGTGCCAGCAGCTCCCGAGACGGAAATCAGCCCCAGCATTTT
J: TRBJ1-5
size: many
V: TRBV7-9
D: .